This TCR beta chain was sequenced for a study of technical replicates of blood from a handful of donors. Per germline, CDR1 LGHNA and CDR2 YNFKEQ. V was cut by 4 bases and J by 5 bases, with 23 bases left in between. This CDR3 is 18 amino acids long. Assay used: immunoSEQ multiplex PCR; TCRdb lists only in-frame clones, some missing. The sample consists of tens of thousands of clones, under 95% of them appearing once. The chain is built from TRBV4-2 and TRBJ2-2, with TRBD2 as a possible D gene (6 bases). The origin of this receptor is a human donor in good health. The specimen was T cells isolated from PBMCs. The CDR3 here is CASSLPNGAGIQTGELFF. CDR3 nucleotides: TGTGCCAGCAGCCTTCCTAATGGGGCGGGAATTCAAACCGGGGAGCTGTTTTTT.